This entry features one TCR beta chain sequence. Clones were sequenced by immunoSEQ multiplex PCR, and TCRdb holds only the in-frame ones, with some missing. The table records about 210,000 clones, approximately 90% of them present only once. V lost 1 base and J lost 5, with 11 bases in between. Germline lookup yields CDR1 LGHDT and CDR2 YNNKEL (reference sequence). The CDR3 loop spans 14 amino acids. These data come from a study of blood T cell repertoires in COVID-19. Background on the study: T cells, B-cell-depleted T cells, or PBMCs provided the cDNA or gDNA that served as material.

The receptor's source is a woman between 40 and 55 years old with acute or convalescent COVID-19. Specimen: peripheral blood. The rearrangement uses TRBV3-1 (or the pseudogene TRBV3-2) and TRBJ2-5; the D is unclear. CDR3 DNA sequence: TGTGCCAGCAGCCAAGGACTGGCCGGGGAGACCCAGTACTTC. As protein: CASSQGLAGETQYF.